This T cell receptor beta chain emerged from a study of control samples from healthy donors and cancer patients. This clone was seen only once. Repertoires were generated with immunoSEQ multiplex PCR, while TCRdb's copy carries only in-frame clones and drops some. There are approximately 150,000 clones in the sample; about nine tenths occur only once, and 3.2% lies in the top ten. The CDR3 loop spans 15 amino acids. Trimming stripped 5 bases from V and 0 bases from J, with 10 bases between. The germline V gene encodes CDR1 KGHDR and CDR2 SFDVKD. Sequences were obtained from blood. The clonotype was recovered from a man younger than 45 in good health. V gene TRBV24-1 combines with J gene TRBJ1-5; maybe TRBD1 (6 bases). Written as DNA, the CDR3 is TGTGCCACCAGTGGCCGGGACAATAGCAATCAGCCCCAGCATTTT. This sequence encodes CATSGRDNSNQPQHF.